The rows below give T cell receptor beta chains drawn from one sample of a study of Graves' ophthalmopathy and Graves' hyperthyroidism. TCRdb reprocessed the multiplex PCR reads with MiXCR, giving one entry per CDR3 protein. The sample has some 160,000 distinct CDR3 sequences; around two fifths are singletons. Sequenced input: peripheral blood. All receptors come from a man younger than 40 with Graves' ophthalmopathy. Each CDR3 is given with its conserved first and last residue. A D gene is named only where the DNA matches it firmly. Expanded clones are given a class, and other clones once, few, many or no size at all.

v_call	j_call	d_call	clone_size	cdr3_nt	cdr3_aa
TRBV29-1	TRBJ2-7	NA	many	TGCAGCGTACGAACGGGGAGCTCCTACGAGCAGTACTTC	CSVRTGSSYEQYF
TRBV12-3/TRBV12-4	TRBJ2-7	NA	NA	TGTGCCAGCAAACCAGGACGCCCGAGCCGCGAGCAGTACTTC	CASKPGRPSREQYF
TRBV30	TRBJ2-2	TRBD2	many	TGTGCCTGGACAGCGGGAGGTAACACCGGGGAGCTGTTTTTT	CAWTAGGNTGELFF
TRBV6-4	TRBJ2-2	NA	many	TGTGCCAGCAAAGGACCCGACACCGGGGAGCTGTTTTTT	CASKGPDTGELFF
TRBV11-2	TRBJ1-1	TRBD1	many	TGTGCCAGCAGCTTAGTCGCAGGGGGGTTGACTGAAGCTTTCTTT	CASSLVAGGLTEAFF
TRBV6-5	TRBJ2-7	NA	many	TGTGCCAGCAGTTATGGCGAAAACTACGAGCAGTACTTC	CASSYGENYEQYF
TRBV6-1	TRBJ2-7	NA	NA	TGTGCCAGCAGTGAATGGGACTTTTATAGCTCCTACGAGCAGTACTTC	CASSEWDFYSSYEQYF
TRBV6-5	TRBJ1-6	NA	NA	TGTGCCAGCAGTTACCGGTTCGGCAGGGGTGATTCACCCCTCCACTTT	CASSYRFGRGDSPLHF
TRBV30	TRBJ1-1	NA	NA	TGTGCCTGGATTCGGACCAGCCTCGGGAACACTGAAGCTTTCTTT	CAWIRTSLGNTEAFF
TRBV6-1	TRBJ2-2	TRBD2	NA	TGTGCCAGCAGTCTTACAGCGGGAGGGTTGACCGGGGAGCTGTTTTTT	CASSLTAGGLTGELFF
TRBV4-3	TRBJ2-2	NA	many	TGCGCCAGCAGCCAATCTGGGATTTCCGACACCGGGGAGCTGTTTTTT	CASSQSGISDTGELFF
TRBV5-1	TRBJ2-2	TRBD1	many	TGCGCCAGCAGAGAGGCGAATTGGGACAGGGTGTCTTGGAAGGCCGGGGAGCTGTTTTTT	CASREANWDRVSWKAGELFF
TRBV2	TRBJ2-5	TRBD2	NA	TGTGCCAGCAACGGACTAGCGGGAGGGCAAGAGACCCAGTACTTC	CASNGLAGGQETQYF
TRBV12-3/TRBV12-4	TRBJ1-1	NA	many	TGTGCCAGCAGATTGGGGACGGGAGGGACTGAAGCTTTCTTT	CASRLGTGGTEAFF
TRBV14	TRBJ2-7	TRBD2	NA	TGTGCCAGCAGCCAAGATTGGGGACTAGCGGGGGAGCAGTACTTC	CASSQDWGLAGEQYF
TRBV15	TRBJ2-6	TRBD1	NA	TGTGCCACCAGCAGGAACAGGGGTGGAGGGGCCAACGTCCTGACTTTC	CATSRNRGGGANVLTF
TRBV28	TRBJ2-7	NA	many	TGTGCCAGCAGTTTACGCTTATTGCACTACGAGCAGTACTTC	CASSLRLLHYEQYF
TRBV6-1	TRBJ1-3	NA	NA	TGTGCCAGCAGTGAGGGATCCACGGGAAACACCATATATTTT	CASSEGSTGNTIYF
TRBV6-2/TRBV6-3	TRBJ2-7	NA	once	TGTGCCAGCAGTGACTTATACTACGAGCAGTACTTC	CASSDLYYEQYF
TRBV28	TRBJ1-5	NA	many	TGTGCCAGCAGTTTTGACAGGTTCGATGGGCCCCAGCATTTT	CASSFDRFDGPQHF
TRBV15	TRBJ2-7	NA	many	TGTGCCACCAGCAGAGCCAGGTTCCCCCCTACGTCGCAGTACTTC	CATSRARFPPTSQYF
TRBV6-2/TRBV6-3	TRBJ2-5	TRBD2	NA	TGTGCCAGCAGCTCCCACACCGCGGGGGAAGAGACCCAGTACTTC	CASSSHTAGEETQYF
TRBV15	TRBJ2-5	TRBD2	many	TGTGCCACCAGCGGGACTAGCGGGGAAGAGACCCAGTACTTC	CATSGTSGEETQYF
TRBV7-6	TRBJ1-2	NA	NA	TGTGCCAGCAGCTCAGGGGAGTCCTATGGCTACACCTTC	CASSSGESYGYTF
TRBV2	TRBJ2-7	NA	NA	TGTGCCAGCAGTGAAGGGGTTACCCTGTCCTACGAGCAGTACTTC	CASSEGVTLSYEQYF
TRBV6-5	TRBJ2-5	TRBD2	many	TGTGCCAGCAGTTACTCTGGGACTAGCGGGTTCCAAGAGACCCAGTACTTC	CASSYSGTSGFQETQYF
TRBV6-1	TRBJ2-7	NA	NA	TGTGCCAGCAGTGAAGCAGGGCTACCCTACGAGCAGTACTTC	CASSEAGLPYEQYF
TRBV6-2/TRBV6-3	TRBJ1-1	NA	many	TGTGCCAGCACTTCGACACTGAAGAACACTGAAGCTTTCTTT	CASTSTLKNTEAFF
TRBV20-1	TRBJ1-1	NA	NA	TGCAGTGCTAGTCGGGATGGGAATACTGAAGCTTTCTTT	CSASRDGNTEAFF
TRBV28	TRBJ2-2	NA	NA	TGTGCCAGCACGGGTCTCTTTGGTGGGACCGGGGAGCTGTTTTTT	CASTGLFGGTGELFF
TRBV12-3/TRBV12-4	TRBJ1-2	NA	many	TGTGCCAGCAGTTTAGATGGGGTAACGGACTATGGCTACACCTTC	CASSLDGVTDYGYTF
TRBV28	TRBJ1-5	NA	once	TGTGCCAGCAGTTTAGCTCCACAGGGACGGCCCCAGCATTTT	CASSLAPQGRPQHF
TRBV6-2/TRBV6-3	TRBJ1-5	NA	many	TGTGCCAGCAGTTATCAATTGCTAGTCGACAATCAGCCCCAGCATTTT	CASSYQLLVDNQPQHF
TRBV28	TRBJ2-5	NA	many	TGTGCCAGCAGTGACAGTACGGACCAAGAGACCCAGTACTTC	CASSDSTDQETQYF
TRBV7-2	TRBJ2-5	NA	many	TGTGCCAGCAGCCTAGGACTCGCGGAGACCCAGTACTTC	CASSLGLAETQYF
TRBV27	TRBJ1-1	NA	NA	TGTGCCAGCAGTTTCGGGGGAGGTGAAGCTTTCTTT	CASSFGGGEAFF
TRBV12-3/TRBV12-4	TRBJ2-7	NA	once	TGTGCCAGCAGCAAATCGACGGCGGGGCTCTCCTCCTACGAGCAGTACTTC	CASSKSTAGLSSYEQYF
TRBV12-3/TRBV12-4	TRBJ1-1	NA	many	TGTGCCAGCAGTTTAGGAGGGTATGAAGCTTTCTTT	CASSLGGYEAFF
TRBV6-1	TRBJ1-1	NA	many	TGTGCCAGCACCCCCCCAGCTTTCTTT	CASTPPAFF
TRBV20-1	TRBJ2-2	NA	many	TGCAGTGCGCCCCTTCGGACCTCGGGCACCGGGGAGCTGTTTTTT	CSAPLRTSGTGELFF
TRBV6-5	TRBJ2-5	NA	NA	TGTGCCAGCAGTTACTCGGTTGGACAAGAGACCCAGTACTTC	CASSYSVGQETQYF
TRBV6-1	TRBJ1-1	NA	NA	TGTGCCAGCAGTGAACGTGGTTCGGGGATTCTAACTGAAGCTTTCTTT	CASSERGSGILTEAFF
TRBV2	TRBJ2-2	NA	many	TGTGCCAGCAGTGAGGGGCCCGGGGAGCTGTTTTTT	CASSEGPGELFF
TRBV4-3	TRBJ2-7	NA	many	TGCGCCAGCAGCCAAGATGGCAGGGTTGGGGAGCAGTACTTC	CASSQDGRVGEQYF
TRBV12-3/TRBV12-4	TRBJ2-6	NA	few	TGTGCCAGCAGTTTTATGGGATCTGGGGCCAACGTCCTGACTTTC	CASSFMGSGANVLTF
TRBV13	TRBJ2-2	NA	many	TGTGCCAGCAGCTTAGGGTCCGGGGAGCTGTTTTTT	CASSLGSGELFF
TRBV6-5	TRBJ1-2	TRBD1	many	TGTGCCAGCAGTTCCCGGACAGGAGGGGACTATGGCTACACCTTC	CASSSRTGGDYGYTF
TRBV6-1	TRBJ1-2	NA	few	TGTGCCAGCAGTGAAACACCGGGAGGAGGCTACACCTTC	CASSETPGGGYTF
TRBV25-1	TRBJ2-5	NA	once	TGTGCCAGCAGTGATCGCTTGGAGACCCAGTACTTC	CASSDRLETQYF
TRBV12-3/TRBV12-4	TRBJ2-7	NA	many	TGTGCCAGCAGCCCCCAGAACTACGAGCAGTACTTC	CASSPQNYEQYF
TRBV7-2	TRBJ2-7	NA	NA	TGTGCCAGCAGCTTAGCGGCAGTATACGAGCAGTACTTC	CASSLAAVYEQYF
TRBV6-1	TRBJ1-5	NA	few	TGTGCCAGCAGTGTTGTTCAGTCTCAGCCCCAGCATTTT	CASSVVQSQPQHF
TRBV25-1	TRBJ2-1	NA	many	TGTGCCAGCAGTCCCTCAGGGTGGAGCCCCCAGAGCTCCTACAATGAGCAGTTCTTC	CASSPSGWSPQSSYNEQFF
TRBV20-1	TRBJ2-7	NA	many	TGCAGTGCTACCGACCCCCGTAGCTCCTACGAGCAGTACTTC	CSATDPRSSYEQYF
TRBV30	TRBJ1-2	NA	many	TGTGCCTGGAGCGGAGGACAGAACTATGGCTACACCTTC	CAWSGGQNYGYTF